These T cell receptor beta chains were read from a single sample in a study of cytomegalovirus exposure and HLA in healthy donors. Libraries were prepared by immunoSEQ multiplex PCR; TCRdb keeps only in-frame clonotypes and omits some of them. The sample consists of about 160,000 clones, approximately 79% of them appearing once. Sequenced sample: PBMCs. These receptors were collected from a woman aged 50 to 65 in good health and CMV-seropositive. Both conserved end residues are part of each CDR3. D genes are given only for firm matches. Clone size is given for some rows only: seen once, a few or many times, or a class if the clone is expanded.

NA	TRBV10-1	NA	TRBJ1-1	TGCGCCAGCACCGCTAGCTTGAACACTGAAGCTTTCTTT	CASTASLNTEAFF
NA	TRBV5-6	NA	TRBJ1-5	TGTGCCAGCAGCTTACGTCATACGGGGCAGCCCCAGCATTTT	CASSLRHTGQPQHF
few	TRBV6-1	NA	TRBJ2-7	TGTGCCAGCAATGGCGGGCGGCAGGCAGACCCCGAGCAGTACTTC	CASNGGRQADPEQYF
NA	TRBV18	NA	TRBJ2-7	TGTGCCAGCTCACCACCGGCGGGTTGGGAGCAGTACTTC	CASSPPAGWEQYF
once	TRBV19	NA	TRBJ1-5	TGTGCCAGTAGTTACACAGGGCGCCAGCATTTT	CASSYTGRQHF
NA	TRBV4-3	TRBD2	TRBJ2-3	TGCGCCAGCAGCCAAGAACCGGGGGGGCGGGAGCAGTATTTT	CASSQEPGGREQYF
NA	TRBV5-1	NA	TRBJ2-7	TGCGCCAGCAGCCCCCTAGGGGGGGCGTCCCACGAGCAGTACTTC	CASSPLGGASHEQYF
NA	TRBV7-8	NA	TRBJ1-1	TGTGCCAGCATTCCAACCTTCTCCGGGAACACTGAAGCTTTCTTT	CASIPTFSGNTEAFF
NA	TRBV29-1	NA	TRBJ1-5	TGCAGCGTTGTTCAGAGGGGGTTATATAGCAATCAGCCCCAGCATTTT	CSVVQRGLYSNQPQHF
NA	TRBV7-7	TRBD2	TRBJ2-3	TGTGCTAGCAGCTTAGTAGCGGGGGGGAGCACAGATACGCAGTATTTT	CASSLVAGGSTDTQYF